This TCR beta chain was identified during a study of T cells in tumors after PD-1 blockade. Study-level background: Either cemiplimab 350 mg every 2 weeks or pembrolizumab 200 mg every 3 weeks was given. A subset received ongoing vismodegib 150 mg daily alongside anti-PD-1 therapy. On average, peripheral blood gave 100,000 to 140,000 TCR templates and 33,000 or so unique clonotypes. Study-level points and caveats: Around 37% of tumor TCR clonotypes were also found in blood.

Germline-derived CDR1 and CDR2 are SGHVS and FQNEAQ. The CDR3 has 16 amino acids. V was shortened by 5 bases and J by 8 bases, with 22 bases between the two germline ends. As regards this clone: Its specificity is unknown. The same CDR3 also results from other DNA sequences found in this sample.

Here immunoSEQ multiplex PCR was the method, and the copy in TCRdb shows in-frame clones only, minus some. The sample records approximately 60,000 clones, around two thirds being singletons. The TCR was taken from a human donor with basal cell carcinoma. The chain carries TRBV7-8 and TRBJ2-1; D possibly corresponds to TRBD1 (6 bases). This specimen consisted of PBMCs, obtained after anti-PD-1 treatment. CDR3 DNA sequence: TGTGCCAGCAGCCTCGGGACACGCCAAGGTATCGATGAGCAGTTCTTC. Amino acid sequence: CASSLGTRQGIDEQFF.